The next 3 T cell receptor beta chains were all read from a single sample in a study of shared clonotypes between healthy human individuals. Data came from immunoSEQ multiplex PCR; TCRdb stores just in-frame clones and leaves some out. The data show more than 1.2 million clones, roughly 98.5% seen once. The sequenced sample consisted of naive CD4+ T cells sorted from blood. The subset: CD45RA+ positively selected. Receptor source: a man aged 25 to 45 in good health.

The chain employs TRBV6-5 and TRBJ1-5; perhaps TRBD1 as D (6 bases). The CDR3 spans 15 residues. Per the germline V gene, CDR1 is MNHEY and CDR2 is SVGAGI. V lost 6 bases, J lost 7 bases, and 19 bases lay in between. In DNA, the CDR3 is TGTGCCAGCAGGGATCCCTTTCGGGGGCACCAGCCCCAGCATTTT. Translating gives CASRDPFRGHQPQHF.

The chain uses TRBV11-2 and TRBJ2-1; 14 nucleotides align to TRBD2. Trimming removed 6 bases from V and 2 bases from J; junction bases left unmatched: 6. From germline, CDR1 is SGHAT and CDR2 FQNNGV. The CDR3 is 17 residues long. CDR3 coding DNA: TGTGCCAGCAGGGGGACTAGCGGGAGTAGAACCTACAATGAGCAGTTCTTC. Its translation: CASRGTSGSRTYNEQFF.

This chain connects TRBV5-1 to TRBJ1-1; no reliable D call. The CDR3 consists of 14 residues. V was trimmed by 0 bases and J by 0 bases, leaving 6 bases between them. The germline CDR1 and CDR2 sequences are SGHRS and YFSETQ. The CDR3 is CASSLDPMNTEAFF. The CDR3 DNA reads TGCGCCAGCAGCTTGGATCCGATGAACACTGAAGCTTTCTTT.